This T cell receptor (beta chain) stems from a study of T cell responses to AZD1222 COVID-19 vaccine. Study-level results: Just a handful of AZD1222 recipients were seropositive at baseline. Donors in the cohort were predominantly white British and more often female, and clonal diversity was possibly underestimated. Repertoires were collected only later (after the peak T cell response had occurred).

CDR1 is SNHLY and CDR2 is FYNNEI in the germline V gene. This CDR3 is 10 amino acids long. Some clones are missing from TCRdb's copy, which holds only in-frame ones; the method was immunoSEQ multiplex PCR. Here the sample spans about 140,000 clones, 91% being singletons. This clone occurred once. Antigen unknown. Compared with germline, one end of the junction differs, possibly owing to a read error. The V call is TRBV2, the J call TRBJ1-2, with D unclear. The material was peripheral blood, obtained on day 0 of AZD1222 vaccination. The receptor's source is an adult in good health. The CDR3 loop reads CASGEVVYTF. CDR3 DNA sequence: TGTGCCAGCGGTGAGGTAGTCTACACCTTC.